This T cell receptor beta chain was obtained from a study of cytomegalovirus exposure and HLA in healthy donors. As for this clone: What it binds is not known.

Both 60 Vbeta primers and 13 Jbeta primers went into the PCR. The method was immunoSEQ multiplex PCR; TCRdb's version includes in-frame clones alone and lacks a portion of them. This sample has about 110,000 clones; roughly three quarters occur once, and the top ten carry approximately 11%. Study conclusions and caveats: Specificity for CMV antigens was confirmed in vitro for a few of the CMV-associated chains.

Per germline, CDR1 MGHRA and CDR2 YSYEKL. This CDR3 has 15 residues. J lost 4 bases, V lost 2 bases, and 4 bases had no gene match. The chain combines TRBV4-1 with TRBJ2-1; 8 bases map to TRBD2. The TCR sequence derives from a man aged 35 to 55 in good health and CMV-seropositive. The sample taken for sequencing was PBMCs. CDR3 region: CASSQSGGLYNEQFF. CDR3 nucleotide sequence: TGCGCCAGCAGCCAAAGCGGGGGCCTTTACAATGAGCAGTTCTTC.